The 8 T cell receptor beta chains below come from one sample, sequenced in a study of shared clonotypes between healthy human individuals. The method was immunoSEQ multiplex PCR; TCRdb's version includes in-frame clones alone and lacks a portion of them. The sample contains around 2.1 million clones, 90% to 96% of which appear only once. The sample taken for sequencing was naive CD4+ T cells sorted from blood. Subset meaning: CD45RA+ positively selected. Source of these receptors: a man younger than 35 in good health.

As concerns this clone: In the same sample, other DNA sequences code for this CDR3. The chain joins TRBV6-6 to TRBJ2-5; 7 bases are shared with TRBD1. V shed 2 bases, J shed 4 bases, and the junction held 4 bases outside the gene matches. Germline V gives CDR1 MNHNY, CDR2 SVGAGI (reference sequence). This CDR3 contains 14 residues. DNA for the CDR3: TGTGCCAGCAGTTACGGGTCAGGGGGAGAGACCCAGTACTTC. It is translated as CASSYGSGGETQYF.

CDR3 in amino acids: CASSLEWGGYTF. The DNA of the CDR3 is TGCGCCAGCAGCTTGGAGTGGGGTGGCTACACCTTC. The chain is built from TRBV5-1 and TRBJ1-2; no definite D call. CDR1 is SGHRS and CDR2 is YFSETQ in the germline V gene. There are 12 residues in the CDR3. With 0 bases removed from V and 7 bases from J, the gap between germline ends came to 7 bases.

J is TRBJ1-2 and V is TRBV19; D unresolved. V dropped 4 bases and J dropped 8 bases, with 8 bases sitting between them. Germline lookup yields CDR1 LNHDA and CDR2 SQIVND (reference sequence). CDR3 size: 11 residues. The CDR3 sequence is CASSNPGGYTF. The DNA for the CDR3 is TGTGCCAGTAGTAACCCAGGCGGCTACACCTTC. Variable domain in full (rest from reference TRBV19 and TRBJ1-2): DGGITQSPKYLFRKEGQNVTLSCEQNLNHDAMYWYRQDPGQGLRLIYYSQIVNDFQKGDIAEGYSVSREKKESFPLTVTSAQKNPTAFYLCASSNPGGYTFGSGTRLTVV.

The chain employs TRBV30 and TRBJ2-3, with 10 bases fitting TRBD2. CDR1 is GTSNPN and CDR2 is SVGIG in the germline V gene (reference sequence). CDR3 length: 15 amino acids. The V gene end was trimmed by 1 base and the J gene end by 1 base; junction bases not matched to a gene: 2. The CDR3, as DNA: TGTGCCTGGAGTGCCGGGACTAGCGGCACAGATACGCAGTATTTT. Its protein is CAWSAGTSGTDTQYF.

The gene calls are TRBV7-2 and TRBJ1-2; D call uncertain. Trimming stripped 1 base from V and 8 bases from J, with 20 bases between. Germline assignment: CDR1 SGHTA and CDR2 FQGNSA. There are 16 residues in the CDR3. CDR3 bases: TGTGCCAGCAGCTTAGTAAGAGGCGGGATTTATCGGGGCTACACCTTC. It translates to CASSLVRGGIYRGYTF.

The rearrangement uses TRBV4-1 and TRBJ1-5, with D possibly being TRBD1 (5 bases). There are 15 residues in the CDR3. Germline V gene data show CDR1 as MGHRA and CDR2 as YSYEKL. V lost 4 bases to trimming and J lost 3 bases, with 13 bases between them. CDR3 protein: CASSPWGGLNQPQHF. CDR3 DNA: TGCGCCAGCAGCCCTTGGGGGGGACTCAATCAGCCCCAGCATTTT.

This sequence joins TRBV7-2 and TRBJ1-1, with TRBD1 matching over 11 bases. Germline-derived CDR1 and CDR2 are SGHTA and FQGNSA. The CDR3 runs 13 residues. V was pared by 6 bases and J by 11 bases, with 8 bases of the junction left unmatched. This CDR3 reads CASRPGQGVRAFF. Here the CDR3 DNA reads TGTGCCAGCAGACCGGGACAGGGGGTAAGGGCTTTCTTT.

This rearrangement joins TRBV6-4 to TRBJ2-2; 7 bases agree with TRBD1. V lost 4 bases to trimming and J lost 4 bases; unmatched junction nucleotides: 9. Per the germline V gene, CDR1 is MRHNA and CDR2 is SNTAGT. This CDR3 is 16 amino acids long. The CDR3 region has the DNA TGTGCCAGCAGTGCCTCATTCCCAGGGGGCACCGGGGAGCTGTTTTTT. Its translation is CASSASFPGGTGELFF.